This is a list of T cell receptor beta chains from one sample in a study of metastatic and nonmetastatic thyroid tumors. TCRdb reassembled clones from the PCR reads with MiXCR. The table has 20,000 to 30,000 clones, approximately 19% seen once. Material: blood. The source of these receptors is a male donor with papillary thyroid cancer or a benign thyroid nodule (not recorded which). Some clones in this sample may be carry-over from other donors' samples. Each CDR3 is given with its conserved first and last residue. A D gene is named only where the DNA matches it firmly. Expanded clones are given a class, and other clones once, few, many or no size at all.

V gene	D gene	clone size	J gene	CDR3 protein	CDR3 DNA
TRBV5-6	TRBD1	few	TRBJ1-2	CASRRPGTGNPDGYTF	TGCGCCAGCAGGCGGCCCGGGACAGGGAACCCCGATGGCTACACCTTC
TRBV11-2	-	-	TRBJ1-1	CASSLGVGSFTEAFF	TGTGCTAGCAGCTTAGGCGTAGGTTCGTTCACTGAAGCTTTCTTT
TRBV6-2/TRBV6-3	TRBD2	medium-sized	TRBJ2-7	CASRGLRAGDYEQYF	TGTGCCAGCAGAGGTCTCCGGGCGGGAGACTACGAGCAGTACTTC
TRBV7-6	-	many	TRBJ2-1	CASSLLGGLLRGEQFF	TGTGCCAGCAGCTTACTGGGGGGTCTACTACGGGGTGAGCAGTTCTTC
TRBV5-1	-	many	TRBJ2-2	CASSLGANTGELFF	TGCGCCAGCAGCTTGGGAGCGAACACCGGGGAGCTGTTTTTT
TRBV7-9	TRBD2	many	TRBJ2-1	CASINPTRLAGVLGEQFF	TGTGCCAGCATTAATCCCACACGACTAGCGGGAGTCCTAGGTGAGCAGTTCTTC
TRBV11-2	TRBD1	many	TRBJ2-7	CASSSSRDRPVSWYF	TGTGCCAGCAGCTCCTCGCGGGACAGGCCCGTGAGCTGGTACTTC
TRBV27	-	-	TRBJ1-6	CASSLEGLYNSPLHF	TGTGCCAGCAGTTTAGAGGGGCTGTATAATTCACCCCTCCACTTT
TRBV7-9	TRBD2	many	TRBJ2-7	CASSKGTSGGLGQYF	TGTGCCAGCAGCAAAGGGACTAGCGGGGGATTGGGGCAGTACTTC
TRBV9	-	many	TRBJ1-4	CASSSASGAMENEKLFF	TGTGCCAGCAGTTCTGCCTCGGGGGCTATGGAGAATGAAAAACTGTTTTTT
TRBV6-1	TRBD1	medium-sized	TRBJ2-2	CASLRQGAFTGELFF	TGTGCCAGCCTACGACAGGGGGCTTTTACCGGGGAGCTGTTTTTT
TRBV11-2	TRBD2	many	TRBJ2-1	CASSLGRESYNEQFF	TGTGCCAGCAGCTTAGGGCGGGAGTCCTACAATGAGCAGTTCTTC
TRBV4-1	TRBD1	many	TRBJ1-1	CASRTTGEITEAFF	TGCGCCAGTAGAACTACAGGGGAAATCACTGAAGCTTTCTTT
TRBV12-5	-	-	TRBJ1-3	CASGYSFSGNTIYF	TGTGCTAGTGGTTATTCGTTCTCTGGAAACACTATATATTTT
TRBV28	-	medium-sized	TRBJ2-1	CASSPGANEQFF	TGTGCCAGCAGTCCCGGGGCTAATGAGCAGTTCTTC
TRBV12-3/TRBV12-4	-	medium-sized	TRBJ2-7	CASSLRGTRYEQYF	TGTGCCAGCAGTTTACGCGGGACTCGGTACGAGCAGTACTTC
TRBV19	TRBD2	medium-sized	TRBJ2-3	CASSLLAGGSDTQYF	TGTGCCAGTAGTTTACTAGCGGGAGGGTCAGATACGCAGTATTTT
TRBV30	-	many	TRBJ1-5	CAWMAGPNQPQHF	TGTGCCTGGATGGCGGGCCCCAATCAGCCCCAGCATTTT
TRBV25-1	-	many	TRBJ2-6	CASSEYAGPGANVLTF	TGTGCCAGCAGTGAATATGCGGGGCCTGGGGCCAACGTCCTGACTTTC
TRBV5-1	-	many	TRBJ2-5	CASSLGGPQETQYF	TGCGCCAGCAGCTTGGGGGGACCCCAAGAGACCCAGTACTTC
TRBV27	-	many	TRBJ1-1	CASSAGRMNTEAFF	TGTGCCAGCAGTGCGGGACGGATGAACACTGAAGCTTTCTTT
TRBV5-6	-	many	TRBJ2-7	CASSLSGAEQYF	TGTGCCAGCAGCTTGTCAGGGGCCGAGCAGTACTTC
TRBV28	TRBD2	-	TRBJ2-3	CASSYGGGWVDTQYF	TGTGCCAGCAGTTATGGGGGGGGGTGGGTAGATACGCAGTATTTT
TRBV7-2	-	-	TRBJ1-1	CASSPQGLVNTEAFF	TGTGCCAGCAGCCCACAGGGTCTCGTGAACACTGAAGCTTTCTTT
TRBV28	-	many	TRBJ2-5	CASSLGIAQETQYF	TGTGCCAGCAGTTTAGGAATAGCCCAAGAGACCCAGTACTTC
TRBV4-2	-	-	TRBJ2-1	CASSQPTRENEQFF	TGTGCCAGCAGCCAACCCACGAGGGAGAATGAGCAGTTCTTC
TRBV6-1	TRBD1	-	TRBJ1-2	CASRLDRARVYGYTF	TGTGCCAGCAGATTGGACAGGGCCAGGGTCTATGGCTACACCTTC
TRBV7-8	TRBD1	many	TRBJ1-2	CASSGQGGRNYGYTF	TGTGCCAGCTCCGGCCAGGGGGGCAGAAACTATGGCTACACCTTC
TRBV2	-	few	TRBJ1-2	CASSGRYPGEGCYTF	TGTGCCAGCAGTGGACGTTATCCAGGGGAAGGTTGCTACACCTTC
TRBV10-3	-	few	TRBJ1-1	CAISDSMRVDTEAFF	TGTGCCATCAGTGATTCGATGCGGGTAGATACTGAAGCTTTCTTT
TRBV5-1	-	many	TRBJ1-5	CASSLAPDQPQHF	TGCGCCAGCAGCTTGGCCCCTGATCAGCCCCAGCATTTT
TRBV10-3	TRBD2	medium-sized	TRBJ2-2	CAITGTSGNTGELFF	TGTGCCATCACCGGGACTAGCGGGAACACCGGGGAGCTGTTTTTT
TRBV20-1	TRBD2	many	TRBJ2-3	CSARGGIVAGLTDTQYF	TGCAGTGCTAGAGGAGGGATAGTAGCGGGACTCACAGATACGCAGTATTTT
TRBV4-1	-	-	TRBJ2-1	CASSQSGASSYNEQFF	TGCGCCAGCAGCCAAAGCGGCGCCAGCTCCTACAATGAGCAGTTCTTC
TRBV6-2/TRBV6-3	TRBD1	few	TRBJ2-7	CASSGESWTGSEQYF	TGTGCCAGCAGTGGCGAGTCGTGGACAGGGAGTGAGCAGTACTTC
TRBV15	-	-	TRBJ1-2	CATSVSTVVKPYGYTF	TGTGCCACCAGCGTGAGTACAGTCGTCAAACCCTATGGCTACACCTTC
TRBV6-1	-	-	TRBJ1-6	CASNPGGSSYNSPLHF	TGTGCCAGCAACCCCGGGGGGAGCTCCTATAATTCACCCCTCCACTTT
TRBV6-1	-	-	TRBJ1-2	CASSENGGYTF	TGTGCCAGCAGTGAAAATGGCGGCTACACCTTC